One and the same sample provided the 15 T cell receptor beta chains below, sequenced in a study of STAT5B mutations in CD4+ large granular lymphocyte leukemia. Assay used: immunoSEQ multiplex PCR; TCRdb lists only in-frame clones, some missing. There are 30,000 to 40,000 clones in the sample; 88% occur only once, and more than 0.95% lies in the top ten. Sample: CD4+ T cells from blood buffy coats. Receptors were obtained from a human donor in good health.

CDR3 sequence (DNA): TGTGCCAGCCTTTGGGGGGGCTTAGGGAGCACTGAAGCTTTCTTT. Its translation is CASLWGGLGSTEAFF. The chain employs TRBV5-6 and TRBJ1-1; D might be TRBD1 (6 bases). The germline V gene has CDR1 SGHDT and CDR2 YYEEEE. This CDR3 comprises 15 residues. Trimming took off 7 bases at V and 4 bases at J, with 20 bases between the two ends.

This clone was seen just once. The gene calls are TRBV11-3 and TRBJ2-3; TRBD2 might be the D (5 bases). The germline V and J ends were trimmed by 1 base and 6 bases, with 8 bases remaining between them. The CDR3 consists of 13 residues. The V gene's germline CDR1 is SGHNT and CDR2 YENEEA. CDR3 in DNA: TGTGCCAGCAGCTTAGGAATAGCGGATACGCAGTATTTT. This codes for CASSLGIADTQYF.

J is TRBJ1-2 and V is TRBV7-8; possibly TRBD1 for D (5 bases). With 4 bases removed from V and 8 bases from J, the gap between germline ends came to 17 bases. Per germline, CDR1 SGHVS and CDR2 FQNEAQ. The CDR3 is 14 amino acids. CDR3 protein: CASSSAGAGTGYTF. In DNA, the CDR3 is TGTGCCAGCAGCTCCGCCGGGGCAGGGACGGGCTACACCTTC.

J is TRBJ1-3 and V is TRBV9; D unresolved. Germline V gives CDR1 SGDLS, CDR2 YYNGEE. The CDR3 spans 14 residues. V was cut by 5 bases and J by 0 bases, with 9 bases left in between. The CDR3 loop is CASSSGSSGNTIYF. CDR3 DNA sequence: TGTGCCAGCAGTTCAGGATCCTCTGGAAACACCATATATTTT.

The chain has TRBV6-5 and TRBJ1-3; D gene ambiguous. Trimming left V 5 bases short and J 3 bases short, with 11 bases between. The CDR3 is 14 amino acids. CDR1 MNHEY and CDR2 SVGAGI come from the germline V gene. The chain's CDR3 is CASSPPGDGNTIYF. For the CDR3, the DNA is TGTGCCAGCAGTCCCCCCGGGGATGGAAACACCATATATTTT.

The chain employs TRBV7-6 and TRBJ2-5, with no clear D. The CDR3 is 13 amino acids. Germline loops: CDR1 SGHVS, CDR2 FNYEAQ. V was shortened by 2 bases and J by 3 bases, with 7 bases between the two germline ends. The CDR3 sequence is CASSLRTKETQYF. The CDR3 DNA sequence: TGTGCCAGCAGCTTACGGACGAAAGAGACCCAGTACTTC. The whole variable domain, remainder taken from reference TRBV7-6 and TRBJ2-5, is GAGVSQSPRYKVTKRGQDVALRCDPISGHVSLYWYRQALGQGPEFLTYFNYEAQQDKSGLPNDRFSAERPEGSISTLTIQRTEQRDSAMYRCASSLRTKETQYFGPGTRLLVL.

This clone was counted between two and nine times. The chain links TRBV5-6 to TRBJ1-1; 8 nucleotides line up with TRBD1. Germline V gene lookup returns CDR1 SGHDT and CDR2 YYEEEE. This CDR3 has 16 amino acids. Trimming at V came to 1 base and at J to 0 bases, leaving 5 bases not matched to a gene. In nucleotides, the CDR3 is TGTGCCAGCAGCTTGTATCAGGGGGCGATGAACACTGAAGCTTTCTTT. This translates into CASSLYQGAMNTEAFF.

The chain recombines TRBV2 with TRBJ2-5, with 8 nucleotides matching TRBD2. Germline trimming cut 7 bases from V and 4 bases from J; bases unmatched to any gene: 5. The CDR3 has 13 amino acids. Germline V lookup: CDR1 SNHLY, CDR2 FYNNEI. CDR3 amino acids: CASTREGGETQYF. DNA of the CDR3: TGTGCCAGCACCCGGGAGGGGGGAGAGACCCAGTACTTC.

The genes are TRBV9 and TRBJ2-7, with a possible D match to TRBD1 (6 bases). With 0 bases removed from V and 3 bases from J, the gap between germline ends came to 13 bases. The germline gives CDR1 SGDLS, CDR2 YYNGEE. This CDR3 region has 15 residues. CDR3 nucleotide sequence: TGTGCCAGCAGCGTAGGGCCGGGACAAGGCTACGAGCAGTACTTC. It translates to CASSVGPGQGYEQYF.

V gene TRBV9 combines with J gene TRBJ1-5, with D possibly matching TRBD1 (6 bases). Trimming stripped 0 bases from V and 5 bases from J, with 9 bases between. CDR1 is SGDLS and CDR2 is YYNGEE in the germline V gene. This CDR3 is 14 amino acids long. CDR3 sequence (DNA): TGTGCCAGCAGCGTAGCCGGGGGCCATCAGCCCCAGCATTTT. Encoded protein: CASSVAGGHQPQHF.

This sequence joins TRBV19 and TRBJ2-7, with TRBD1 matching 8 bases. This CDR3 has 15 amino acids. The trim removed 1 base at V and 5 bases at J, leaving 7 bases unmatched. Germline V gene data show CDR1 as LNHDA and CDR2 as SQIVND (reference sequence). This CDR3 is CASSIGGTGLDEQYF. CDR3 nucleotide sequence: TGTGCCAGTAGTATAGGGGGGACAGGTCTTGACGAGCAGTACTTC.

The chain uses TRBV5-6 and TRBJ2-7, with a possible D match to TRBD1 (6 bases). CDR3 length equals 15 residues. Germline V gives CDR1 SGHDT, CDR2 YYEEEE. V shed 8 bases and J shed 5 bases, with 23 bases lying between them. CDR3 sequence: CASSYLQGNGDEQYF. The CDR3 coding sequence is TGTGCCAGTAGTTACTTACAGGGTAACGGGGACGAGCAGTACTTC. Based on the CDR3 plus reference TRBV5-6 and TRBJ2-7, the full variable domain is DAGVTQSPTHLIKTRGQQVTLRCSPKSGHDTVSWYQQALGQGPQFIFQYYEEEERQRGNFPDRFSGHQFPNYSSELNVNALLLGDSALYLCASSYLQGNGDEQYFGPGTRLTVT.

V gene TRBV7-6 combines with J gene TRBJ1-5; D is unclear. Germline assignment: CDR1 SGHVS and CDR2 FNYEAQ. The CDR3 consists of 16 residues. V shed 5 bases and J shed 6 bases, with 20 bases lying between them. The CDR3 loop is CASSLSTPRWGQPQHF. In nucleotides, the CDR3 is TGTGCCAGCAGCCTCAGCACCCCCCGGTGGGGTCAGCCCCAGCATTTT.

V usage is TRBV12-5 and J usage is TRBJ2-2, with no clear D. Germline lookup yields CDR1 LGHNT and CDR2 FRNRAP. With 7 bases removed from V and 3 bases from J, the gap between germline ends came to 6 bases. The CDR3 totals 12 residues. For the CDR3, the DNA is TGTGCTAGTGCCCGAGACACCGGGGAGCTGTTTTTT. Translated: CASARDTGELFF.

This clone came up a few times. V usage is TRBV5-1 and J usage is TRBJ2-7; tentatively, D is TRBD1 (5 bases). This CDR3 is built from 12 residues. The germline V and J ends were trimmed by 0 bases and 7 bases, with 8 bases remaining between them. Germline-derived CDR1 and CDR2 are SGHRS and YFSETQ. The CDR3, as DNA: TGCGCCAGCAGCTTGGAAGGGGATGAGCAGTACTTC. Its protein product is CASSLEGDEQYF.